This entry concerns a single T cell receptor beta chain. Its antigen remains unidentified. As handled by the study authors: Filtering differed, since immunoSEQ gave only junction sequences and no quality scores. TCRdb keeps only in-frame clones here, not all; method: immunoSEQ multiplex PCR. That table gives V, J and clone size, and the DNA gave D and trimming. The sample holds about 2.1 million clones, 85% to 95% seen once. This CDR3 contains 16 residues. CDR1 is MNHNS, CDR2 SASEGT, per germline. The V and J ends lost 3 bases and 2 bases respectively, with 17 bases between them. CD8 cells classed as naive were CD45RO-negative and positively selected for CCR7, excluding terminally differentiated effector memory CD45RA+ cells. This sample was included in a study of shared clonotypes between healthy human individuals. Looking at the study overall: Researchers assigned three CD4 naive, three CD4 memory, two CD8 naive and one CD8 memory plate to each donor.

Whole-study findings and limits: The low donor count limited represented genetic and exposure-history diversity.

The sequence was obtained from a man between 18 and 35 years old in good health. Some clones in this sample may be carry-over from other donors' samples. The chain is built from TRBV6-1 and TRBJ2-7; unclear D gene. Sequencing was performed on naive CD8+ T cells from PBMCs. CDR3: CASSEGWTLEAYEQYF. The CDR3 DNA reads TGTGCCAGCAGTGAGGGATGGACCCTCGAGGCCTACGAGCAGTACTTC.